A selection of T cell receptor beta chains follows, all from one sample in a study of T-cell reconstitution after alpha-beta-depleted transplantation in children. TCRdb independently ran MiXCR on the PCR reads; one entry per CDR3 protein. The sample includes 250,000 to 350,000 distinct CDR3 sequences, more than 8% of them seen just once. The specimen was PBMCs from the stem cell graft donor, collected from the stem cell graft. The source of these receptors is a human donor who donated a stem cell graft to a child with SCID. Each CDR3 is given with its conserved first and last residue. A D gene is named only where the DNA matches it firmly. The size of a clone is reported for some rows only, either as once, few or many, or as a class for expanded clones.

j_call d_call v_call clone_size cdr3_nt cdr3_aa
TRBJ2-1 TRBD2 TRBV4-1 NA TGCGCCAGCAGCCAATCACCTGTTAGCGGGATCTACAATGAGCAGTTCTTC CASSQSPVSGIYNEQFF
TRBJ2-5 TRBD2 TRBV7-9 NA TGTGCCAGCAGCCAGGGACTAGCGGGAGAGACCCAGTACTTC CASSQGLAGETQYF
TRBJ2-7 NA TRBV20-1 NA TGCAGTGCTAGTGAAGGGGGGCAGGAAGCTGGTTTGCAGTACTTC CSASEGGQEAGLQYF
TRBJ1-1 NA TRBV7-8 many TGTGCCAGCAGCTTTTCGAACACTGAAGCTTTCTTT CASSFSNTEAFF
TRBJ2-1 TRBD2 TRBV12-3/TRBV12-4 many TGTGCCAGCAGAGTAGCGGGGGGGAACCTCAATGAGCAGTTCTTC CASRVAGGNLNEQFF
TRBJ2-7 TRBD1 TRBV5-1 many TGCGCCAGCAGCTTGCGGTCTCAGGGGGCAGACTACGAGCAGTACTTC CASSLRSQGADYEQYF
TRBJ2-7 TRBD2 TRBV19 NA TGTGCCAGTAGCCAACTAGCGGGGACTTCCTACGAGCAGTACTTC CASSQLAGTSYEQYF
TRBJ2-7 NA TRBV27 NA TGTGCCAGCAGTTTGGGGGTAACAGGTCGCCACGAGCAGTACTTC CASSLGVTGRHEQYF
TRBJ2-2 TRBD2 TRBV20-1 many TGCAGTGCTAGAGATCACGGACTAGCGAACACCGGGGAGCTGTTTTTT CSARDHGLANTGELFF
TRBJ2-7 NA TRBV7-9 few TGTGCCAGCACTCACGCAGGCTTAAGCTCCTACGAGCAGTACTTC CASTHAGLSSYEQYF
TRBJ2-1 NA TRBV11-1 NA TGTGCCAGCAGCTCAGACCTTCCGGGGGCCTGGTTTAATGTCAATGAGCAGTTCTTC CASSSDLPGAWFNVNEQFF
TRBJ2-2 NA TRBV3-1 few TGTGCCAGCAGCCAACCAGGGGACACCGGGGAGCTGTTTTTT CASSQPGDTGELFF
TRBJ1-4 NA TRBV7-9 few TGTGCCAGCAGCTTGGACAGAACTAATGAAAAACTGTTTTTT CASSLDRTNEKLFF
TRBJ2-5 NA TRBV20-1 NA TGCAGTGCTGAAGGGTGGCAAGAGACCCAGTACTTC CSAEGWQETQYF
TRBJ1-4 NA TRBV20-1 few TGCAGTGCTAAGGCGGATGCAACTAATGAAAAACTGTTTTTT CSAKADATNEKLFF
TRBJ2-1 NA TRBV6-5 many TGTGCCAGCAGTTTCCCCACCTCCTACAATGAGCAGTTCTTC CASSFPTSYNEQFF
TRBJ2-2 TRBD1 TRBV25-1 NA TGTGCCAGCAGTGGGACAGGGTGGACCGGGGAGCTGTTTTTT CASSGTGWTGELFF
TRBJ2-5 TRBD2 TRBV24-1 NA TGTGCCACCAGTGATTTGCAGCGGGGGGTGGAGACCCAGTACTTC CATSDLQRGVETQYF
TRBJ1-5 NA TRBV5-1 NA TGCGCCAGCAGCTGGGGACCCCTTAGCAATCAGCCCCAGCATTTT CASSWGPLSNQPQHF
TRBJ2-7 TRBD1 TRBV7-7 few TGTGCCAGCAGTCCCATTCCGACAGGGGCAGGCTACGAGCAGTACTTC CASSPIPTGAGYEQYF
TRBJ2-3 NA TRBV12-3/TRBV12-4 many TGTGCCAGCAGTAAACTTGATACGCAGTATTTT CASSKLDTQYF
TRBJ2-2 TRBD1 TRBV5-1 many TGCGCCAGCAGCTCGCAGGACAGGGCTACCGGGGAGCTGTTTTTT CASSSQDRATGELFF
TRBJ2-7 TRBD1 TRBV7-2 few TGTGCCATAGGAGACAGGGTACACGAGCAGTACTTC CAIGDRVHEQYF
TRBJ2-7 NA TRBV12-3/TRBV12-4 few TGTGCCAGCAGTAACCGGGCCCCGGAGAACGAGCAGTACTTC CASSNRAPENEQYF
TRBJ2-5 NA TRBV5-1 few TGCGCCAGCAGCTTGGCCGTTCCTACGGAGACCCAGTACTTC CASSLAVPTETQYF
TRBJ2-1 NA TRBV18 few TGTGCCAGCTCTCCCTACACCGGGACAGAGCAGTTCTTC CASSPYTGTEQFF
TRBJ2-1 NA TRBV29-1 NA TGCAGCGTTGAAGAAAGTTACAATGAGCAGTTCTTC CSVEESYNEQFF
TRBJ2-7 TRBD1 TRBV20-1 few TGCAGTGCTTCCAGGGACAGGGAACAGTACTTC CSASRDREQYF
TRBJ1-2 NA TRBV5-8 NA TGTGCCAGCAGCTTGGATGGGGGGAACTATGGCTACACCTTC CASSLDGGNYGYTF
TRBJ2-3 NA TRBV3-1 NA TGTGCCAGCAGCCAAGAAGGGAAGGGTATAGATACGCAGTATTTT CASSQEGKGIDTQYF
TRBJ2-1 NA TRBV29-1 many TGCAGCGTTTCCGGGCGTGAGCAGTTCTTC CSVSGREQFF
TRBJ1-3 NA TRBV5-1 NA TGCGCCAGCAGCTTGGGAGTTCAGGGCTTGAGCTCTGGAAACACCATATATTTT CASSLGVQGLSSGNTIYF
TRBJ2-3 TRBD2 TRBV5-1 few TGCGCCAGCAGCCCAAGGACTAGCGGGGGCCCGGCAGATACGCAGTATTTT CASSPRTSGGPADTQYF
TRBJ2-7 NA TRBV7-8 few TGTGCCAGCAGCTTCAGACCTTCTTCTAAAGAGCAGTACTTC CASSFRPSSKEQYF
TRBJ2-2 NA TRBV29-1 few TGCAGCGTTGACACCTCGAACACCGGGGAGCTGTTTTTT CSVDTSNTGELFF
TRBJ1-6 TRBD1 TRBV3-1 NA TGTGCCAGCAGCCACGCGACAGGGAGCTCCTATAATTCACCCCTCCACTTT CASSHATGSSYNSPLHF
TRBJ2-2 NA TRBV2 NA TGTGCCAGCGGAGGATTTTCGGGTACCGGGGAGCTGTTTTTT CASGGFSGTGELFF
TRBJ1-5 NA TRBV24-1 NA TGTGCCACCACCTTCGCCAGCAATCAGCCCCAGCATTTT CATTFASNQPQHF
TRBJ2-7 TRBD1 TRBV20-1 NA TGCAGTGCTAGAGACCTAGGGGGCAGGTCCTACGAGCAGTACTTC CSARDLGGRSYEQYF
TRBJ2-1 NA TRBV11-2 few TGTGCCAGGGGACGCCGCCGGAATGAGCAGTTCTTC CARGRRRNEQFF
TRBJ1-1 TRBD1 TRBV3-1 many TGTGCCAGCAGCCTGGGACAGGGGGTCGGTACTGAAGCTTTCTTT CASSLGQGVGTEAFF
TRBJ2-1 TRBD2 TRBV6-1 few TGTGCCAGCAGTGACCGAGCGGGGAACAATGAGCAGTTCTTC CASSDRAGNNEQFF
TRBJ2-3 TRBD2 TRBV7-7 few TGTGCTAGCAGCCAGAGCGGGGGGGCCTCAGATACGCAGTATTTT CASSQSGGASDTQYF
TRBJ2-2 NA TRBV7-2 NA TGTGCCAGCAGACCTGCGAACACCGGGGAGCTGTTTTTT CASRPANTGELFF
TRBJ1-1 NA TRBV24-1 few TGTGCCACCCGGGGGCGGGGAGCTACCGAGACTGAAGCTTTCTTT CATRGRGATETEAFF
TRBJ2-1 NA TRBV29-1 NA TGCAGCGTGACCGGGACGGGGTTTAACAATGAGCAGTTCTTC CSVTGTGFNNEQFF
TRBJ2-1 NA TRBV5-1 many TGCGCCAGCACCAGACAGGACAACTACAATGAGCAGTTCTTC CASTRQDNYNEQFF
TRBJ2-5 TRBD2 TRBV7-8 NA TGTGCCAGCAGCCCTAGACTAGCGGGGGGGCAAGAGACCCAGTACTTC CASSPRLAGGQETQYF
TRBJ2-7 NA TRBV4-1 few TGCGCCAGCAGCCTTACCCTCCACTACGAGCAGTACTTC CASSLTLHYEQYF
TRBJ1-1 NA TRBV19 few TGTGCCAGTAGTATAGCCAATAGGGATGAAGCTTTCTTT CASSIANRDEAFF
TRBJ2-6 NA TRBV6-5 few TGTGCCAGCAGTTACCGGCGAGGGACTGGGGCCAACGTCCTGACTTTC CASSYRRGTGANVLTF
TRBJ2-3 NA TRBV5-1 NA TGCGCCAGCAGCTTGGACTGGGGTTGGGATACGCAGTATTTT CASSLDWGWDTQYF
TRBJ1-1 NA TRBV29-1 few TGCAGCGTAGTACAGGGGAACACTGAAGCTTTCTTT CSVVQGNTEAFF